This passage covers 18 T cell receptor beta chains from one sample sequenced in a study of tissue T cells after allogeneic stem cell transplantation. The time point was: mouse harvest day 14 after allogeneic transplant. Mouse grafts combined 10^7 T-cell-depleted bone marrow cells with 10^6 splenic CD5+ T cells. Only in-frame clones appear in the TCRdb table, and some are missing; sequencing was by immunoSEQ multiplex PCR. The data show approximately 1,100 clones, around half seen once. Material: spleen. These receptors originate from a female BALB/c mouse given C57BL/6 T cells with graft-versus-host disease after an allogeneic hematopoietic cell transplant.

This clone turned up a few times. Genes here carry mouse names. The CDR3 extends 1 residue past the end of the read, so its final part is completed from the germline J gene. The chain has TRBV12-2 and TRBJ2-7, with 8 bases that match TRBD1. This CDR3 has 13 residues. V was clipped by 1 base and J by 4 bases; unmatched bases: 2. The V gene's germline CDR1 is SGHLS and CDR2 HYDKME. CDR3 residues: CASSLNRGYEQYF. The sequenced part of the CDR3 DNA is TGTGCCAGCTCTCTAAACAGGGGGTATGAACAGTAC. Full variable domain (remainder filled in from reference TRBV12-2 and TRBJ2-7): NSGVVQSPRYIIKGKGERSILKCIPISGHLSVAWYQQTQGQELKFFIQHYDKMERDKGNLPSRFSVQQFDDYHSEMNMSALELEDSAVYFCASSLNRGYEQYFGPGTRLTVL.

This clone was seen only a few times. Any gene name here is a mouse gene name. The CDR3 end falls 1 residue outside the read, so it is completed with the germline J gene. The V call is TRBV17, the J call TRBJ1-1; the match to TRBD1 covers 8 bases. The germline V gene has CDR1 MNHDT and CDR2 YYDKIL. V was clipped by 5 bases and J by 11 bases; unmatched bases: 7. This CDR3 is built from 12 residues. The sequenced CDR3 bases are TGTGCTAGCAGTGGACAGGGATGGCGGGTCTTC. Residues: CASSGQGWRVF. The CDR3 as a whole reads CASSGQGWRVFF.

On this clone: Germline and genes here are mouse. The CDR3 end falls 1 residue outside the read, so it is completed with the germline J gene. This sequence joins TRBV16 and TRBJ1-1, with TRBD1 identical over 7 bases. The CDR3 extends over 13 amino acids. V lost 2 bases, J lost 7 bases, and 4 bases stayed unmatched. The germline gives CDR1 SGHSA, CDR2 FRNQAP. The sequenced CDR3 bases are TGTGCAAGCAGCTTAAGGAGACAGGGAGAAGTCTTC. This codes for CASSLRRQGEVF. The full CDR3 protein is CASSLRRQGEVFF.

About this clone itself: Mismatch with germline at one junction end may stem from a read error. Genes here carry mouse names. The observed sequence ends 1 residue before the CDR3 terminus, with the missing tail filled in from the germline J gene. The chain combines TRBV4 with TRBJ2-7; 8 bases map to TRBD2. CDR3 length: 12 amino acids. Germline CDR1 is LGHDT and CDR2 is YNNKQL (reference sequence). The CDR3 is CARSRDWHEQYF. Partial CDR3 DNA: TGTGCCCGCAGCCGGGACTGGCATGAACAGTAC.

The table lists this clone with a few counts. The genes and germline here are from mouse. The CDR3 extends 1 residue past the end of the read, so its final part is completed from the germline J gene. The chain links TRBV16 to TRBJ2-5; D is unclear. Trimming took off 5 bases at V and 2 bases at J, with 8 bases between the two ends. This CDR3 has 13 residues. CDR1 and CDR2 from the germline V gene are SGHSA and FRNQAP. The chain's CDR3 is CASSLRGQDTQYF. The covered CDR3 bases are TGTGCAAGCAGCCTCCGGGGCCAAGACACCCAGTAC.

This clone was observed once. Mouse gene names apply. The read terminates 1 residue before the CDR3 end, so the remaining end is supplied by the germline J gene. The chain employs TRBV13-2 and TRBJ2-3, with TRBD2 as a possible D gene (7 bases). With 0 bases removed from V and 6 bases from J, the gap between germline ends came to 8 bases. The CDR3 runs to 13 residues. Germline V lookup: CDR1 NNHNN, CDR2 SYGAGS (reference sequence). CDR3 protein: CASGDGGAETLYF. CDR3 DNA (partial): TGTGCCAGCGGTGATGGGGGGGCCGAAACGCTGTAT.

Turning to this clone: Mouse gene names apply. The read finishes 1 residue shy of the CDR3 end, and the germline J gene is used to complete it. This chain uses TRBV1 with TRBJ2-7; 10 nucleotides agree with TRBD2. From germline, CDR1 is NSQYPW and CDR2 LRSPGD (reference sequence). The trim removed 6 bases at V and 4 bases at J, leaving 3 bases unmatched. This CDR3 is built from 13 residues. The part of the CDR3 DNA that was read is TGCACCTGCAGGAGACTGGGGGGTTATGAACAGTAC. This translates into CTCRRLGGYEQY. The CDR3 in full is CTCRRLGGYEQYF. Filled out from reference TRBV1 and TRBJ2-7, the complete variable domain reads VTLLEQNPRWRLVPRGQAVNLRCILKNSQYPWMSWYQQDLQKQLQWLFTLRSPGDKEVKSLPGADYLATRVTDTELRLQVANMSQGRTLYCTCRRLGGYEQYFGPGTRLTVL.

A few counts support this clone. Genes here carry mouse names. Incomplete CDR3 DNA: TGTGCCAGCTCTCTCTGGGGGGTCCAGTAC. The encoded protein is CASSLWGVQY. The complete CDR3 reads CASSLWGVQYF. The chain has TRBV12-1 and TRBJ2-5; 7 nucleotides match TRBD2. With the read ending 1 residue before the CDR3 end, the germline J gene is used to fill in that end. The germline CDR1 and CDR2 sequences are SGHSN and HYEKVE. V dropped 0 bases and J dropped 11; count of bases not matched to a gene: 1. There are 11 residues in the CDR3.

Note on this clone: Mouse names are used for the genes. The read comes to an end 1 residue before the CDR3 does, leaving the germline J gene to fill in the end. The genes are TRBV14 and TRBJ2-3, with a weak D call TRBD1 (5 bases). Trimming shortened V by 4 bases and J by 4 bases, and 7 bases separated the two germline ends. The CDR3 covers 12 residues. The germline V gene encodes CDR1 SGHDT and CDR2 FRDEAV. The chain's CDR3 is CASSRQTETLYF. The sequenced part of the CDR3 DNA is TGTGCCAGCAGTCGACAGACAGAAACGCTGTAT.

This clone is termed medium-sized. The genes and germline here are from mouse. The CDR3 is cut off 1 residue early in the read; its end comes from the germline J gene. V and J are TRBV29 and TRBJ1-6; tentative D call: TRBD1 (5 bases). TRBJ1-6 is classed as an ORF, of uncertain function. Germline V gene lookup returns CDR1 MSHET and CDR2 SYDVDS. Trimming pared 5 bases from V and 7 bases from J, leaving 12 bases between. The CDR3 sequence is 14 residues long. The CDR3: CASSPGRGNSPLYF. The part of the CDR3 DNA that was read is TGTGCTAGCAGTCCAGGGCGGGGGAATTCGCCCCTCTAC.

Points on this clone: Mouse gene names apply. The CDR3 is cut off 1 residue early in the read; its end comes from the germline J gene. The chain employs TRBV19 and TRBJ2-1, with D possibly matching TRBD2 (5 bases). Deletions cut 4 bases from V and 3 bases from J, with 8 bases between. CDR3 length: 13 residues. Germline CDR1 and CDR2: FNHDT and SITEND (reference sequence). The CDR3 DNA, read in part, is TGTGCCAGCAGTGCTGGGATCTATGCTGAGCAGTTC. This gives the protein CASSAGIYAEQF. The full CDR3 is CASSAGIYAEQFF. Variable domain in full (rest from reference TRBV19 and TRBJ2-1): GGIITQTPKFLIGQEGQKLTLKCQQNFNHDTMYWYRQDSGKGLRLIYYSITENDLQKGDLSEGYDASREKKSSFSLTVTSAQKNEMAVFLCASSAGIYAEQFFGPGTRLTVL.

Turning to this clone: Gene labels here are mouse ones. The CDR3 goes on 1 residue after the read ends, and that part is filled in from the germline J gene. The rearrangement links TRBV4 to TRBJ2-3, with 11 bases aligning to TRBD2. Germline V gene sequence: CDR1 LGHDT, CDR2 YNNKQL (reference sequence). The CDR3 has 16 amino acids. J gave up 0 bases and V 7 bases, and 6 bases lay outside the gene matches. The part of the CDR3 DNA that was read is TGTGCCAGCATGAGGGACTGGGGGTCTAGTGCAGAAACGCTGTAT. Translating it yields CASMRDWGSSAETLY. Given in full, the CDR3 is CASMRDWGSSAETLYF.

By sample share, this clone is medium-sized. Gene labels here are mouse ones. Read coverage stops 1 residue before the CDR3 terminus; the germline J gene supplies the remainder. This chain links TRBV26 with TRBJ1-3, with a tentative D call TRBD1 (5 bases). Trimming took 2 bases from V and 1 from J, leaving 6 bases between them. Germline V gene data show CDR1 as KGHPV and CDR2 as FQNQEV (reference sequence). This CDR3 spans 14 amino acids. The DNA read from the CDR3 is TGTGCCAGCAGTCTGGGGGGATCTGGAAATACGCTCTAT. Its translation: CASSLGGSGNTLY. The complete CDR3 sequence is CASSLGGSGNTLYF. The complete variable domain, with remaining parts taken from reference TRBV26 and TRBJ1-3, reads NSKVIQTPRYLVKGQGQKAKMRCIPEKGHPVVFWYQQNKNNEFKFLINFQNQEVLQQIDMTEKRFSAECPSNSPCSLEIQSSEAGDSALYLCASSLGGSGNTLYFGEGSRLIVV.

With respect to this clone: The gene names here belong to mouse. The CDR3 end falls 1 residue outside the read, so it is completed with the germline J gene. This chain connects TRBV31 to TRBJ2-7, with TRBD2 matching over 12 bases. V trimming: 4 bases; J trimming: 2 bases; junction bases outside the gene matches: 3. Per germline, CDR1 GKSSPN and CDR2 SITVG. The CDR3 sequence is 14 residues long. The DNA read from the CDR3 is TGTGCCTGGAAAGACTGGGGGGGCGCCTATGAACAGTAC. This translates into CAWKDWGGAYEQY. The CDR3 in full is CAWKDWGGAYEQYF.

This clone was recorded a few times. The germline and genes are mouse ones. The read finishes 1 residue shy of the CDR3 end, and the germline J gene is used to complete it. The chain is built from TRBV29 and TRBJ2-1; D could derive from TRBD1 or TRBD2 (5 bases each). The V end lost 3 bases, the J end lost 4 bases, and 10 bases lay between the germline ends. Germline V lookup: CDR1 MSHET, CDR2 SYDVDS. The CDR3 loop spans 14 amino acids. The CDR3 protein is CASSFSGQYAEQFF. CDR3 bases read: TGTGCTAGCAGTTTTTCGGGGCAGTATGCTGAGCAGTTC.

By share of the sample, this clone is hyperexpanded. The listed genes are named as in mouse. The missing CDR3 end, 1 residue past where the read stops, is filled in from the germline J gene. This chain joins TRBV1 and TRBJ2-7; TRBD1 is a possible D gene (5 bases). Germline values: CDR1 NSQYPW, CDR2 LRSPGD (reference sequence). Between the trimmed V and J ends, which lost 0 bases and 2 bases, there was a span of 5 bases. The length of the CDR3 is 13 residues. The chain's CDR3 is CTCSAEDTYEQYF. The sequenced CDR3 bases are TGCACCTGCAGTGCAGAGGACACCTATGAACAGTAC. Full variable domain (rest looked up from reference TRBV1 and TRBJ2-7): VTLLEQNPRWRLVPRGQAVNLRCILKNSQYPWMSWYQQDLQKQLQWLFTLRSPGDKEVKSLPGADYLATRVTDTELRLQVANMSQGRTLYCTCSAEDTYEQYFGPGTRLTVL.

As for this clone: An end of the junction differs from the germline gene, which may be a read error. Gene names and germline match the mouse. The read comes to an end 1 residue before the CDR3 does, leaving the germline J gene to fill in the end. The rearrangement links TRBV19 to TRBJ2-4; 9 bases align to TRBD2. The length of the CDR3 is 16 residues. Germline assignment: CDR1 FNHDT and CDR2 SITEND (reference sequence). The CDR3 reads CPSSIGTGSRQNTLYF. Partial CDR3 DNA: TGTCCCAGCAGTATTGGGACTGGGTCTCGTCAAAACACCTTGTAC.

About this clone itself: Gene names and germline match the mouse. With the read ending 1 residue before the CDR3 end, the germline J gene is used to fill in that end. The gene calls are TRBV3 and TRBJ2-7, with TRBD2 matching 8 bases. The germline V gene encodes CDR1 SNHLY and CDR2 FYNGKV (reference sequence). The V gene end was trimmed by 1 base and the J gene end by 6 bases; junction bases not matched to a gene: 2. CDR3 size: 13 residues. The CDR3 loop reads CASSLETGGEQYF. The sequenced CDR3 bases are TGTGCCAGCAGCTTAGAAACTGGGGGTGAACAGTAC. Full variable domain (rest looked up from reference TRBV3 and TRBJ2-7): GPKVLQIPSHQIIDMGQMVTLNCDPVSNHLYFYWYKQILGQQMEFLVNFYNGKVMEKSKLFKDQFSVERPDGSYFTLKIQPTALEDSAVYFCASSLETGGEQYFGPGTRLTVL.